Here is one TCR beta chain with its context. Its antigen remains unidentified. The CDR3 totals 15 residues. Germline V gene lookup returns CDR1 SGHDT and CDR2 YYEEEE. Deletions cut 0 bases from V and 6 bases from J, with 12 bases between. The protocol was immunoSEQ multiplex PCR, while the TCRdb copy is restricted to in-frame clones and leaves out a portion. The data hold tens of thousands of clones, with less than 90% observed a single time. This record comes from a study of T cell responses to AZD1222 COVID-19 vaccine. Notes on the study in general: Possibly, clonal diversity was underestimated; donors were largely white British and included more females.

The sequencing used peripheral blood, collected on day 0 of AZD1222 vaccination. This chain joins TRBV5-6 and TRBJ1-4; D is uncertain. The clonotype was recovered from an adult in good health. CDR3 sequence: CASSLERQSYEKLFF. The CDR3 DNA sequence: TGTGCCAGCAGCTTGGAACGTCAAAGCTATGAAAAACTGTTTTTT.